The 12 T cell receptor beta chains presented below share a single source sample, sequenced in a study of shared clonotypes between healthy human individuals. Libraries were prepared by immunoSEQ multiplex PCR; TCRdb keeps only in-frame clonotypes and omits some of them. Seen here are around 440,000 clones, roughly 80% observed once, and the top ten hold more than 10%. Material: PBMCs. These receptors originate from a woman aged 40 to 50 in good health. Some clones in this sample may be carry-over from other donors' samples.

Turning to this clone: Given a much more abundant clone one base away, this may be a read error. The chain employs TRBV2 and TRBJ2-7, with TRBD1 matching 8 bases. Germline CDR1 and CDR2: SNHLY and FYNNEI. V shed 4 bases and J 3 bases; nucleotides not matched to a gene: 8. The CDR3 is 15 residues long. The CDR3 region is CASSGMGQAVYEQYF. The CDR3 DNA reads TGTGCCAGCAGTGGAATGGGACAGGCCGTCTACGAGCAGTACTTC.

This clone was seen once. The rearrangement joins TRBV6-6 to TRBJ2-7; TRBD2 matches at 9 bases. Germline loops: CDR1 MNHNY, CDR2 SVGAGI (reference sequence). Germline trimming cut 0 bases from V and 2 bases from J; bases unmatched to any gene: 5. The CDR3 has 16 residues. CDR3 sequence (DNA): TGTGCCAGCAGTTACTCGAGGCGGGAGGGAACCTACGAGCAGTACTTC. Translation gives CASSYSRREGTYEQYF.

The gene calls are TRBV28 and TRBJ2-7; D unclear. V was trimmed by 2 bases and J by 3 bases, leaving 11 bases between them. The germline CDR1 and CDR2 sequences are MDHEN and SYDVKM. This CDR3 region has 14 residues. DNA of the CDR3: TGTGCCAGCAGTTTAATTGCGGTGATCTACGAGCAGTACTTC. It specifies CASSLIAVIYEQYF.

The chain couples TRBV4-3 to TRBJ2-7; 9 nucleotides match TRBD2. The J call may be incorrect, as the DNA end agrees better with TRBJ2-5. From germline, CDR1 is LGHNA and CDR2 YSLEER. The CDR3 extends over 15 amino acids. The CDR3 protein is CASSQERGGGETQYF. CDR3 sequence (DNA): TGCGCCAGCAGCCAAGAGCGGGGGGGCGGAGAGACCCAGTACTTC.

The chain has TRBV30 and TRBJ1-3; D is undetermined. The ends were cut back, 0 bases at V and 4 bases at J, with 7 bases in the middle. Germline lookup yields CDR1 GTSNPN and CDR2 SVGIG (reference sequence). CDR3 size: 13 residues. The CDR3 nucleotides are TGTGCCTGGAGTGTAGTAGGGGGAAACACCATATATTTT. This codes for CAWSVVGGNTIYF.

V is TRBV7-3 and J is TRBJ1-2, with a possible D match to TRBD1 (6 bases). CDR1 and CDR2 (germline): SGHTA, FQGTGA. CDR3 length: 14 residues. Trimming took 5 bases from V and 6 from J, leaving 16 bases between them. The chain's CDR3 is CASSPSGTPDGYTF. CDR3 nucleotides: TGTGCCAGCAGCCCGTCTGGGACACCCGATGGCTACACCTTC. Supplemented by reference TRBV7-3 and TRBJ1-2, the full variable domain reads GAGVSQTPSNKVTEKGKYVELRCDPISGHTALYWYRQSLGQGPEFLIYFQGTGAADDSGLPNDRFFAVRPEGSVSTLKIQRTERGDSAVYLCASSPSGTPDGYTFGSGTRLTVV.

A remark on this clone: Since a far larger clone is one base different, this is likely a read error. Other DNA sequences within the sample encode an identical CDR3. The CDR3 DNA reads TGTGCCTGGAGCTATGGGGGCAATCAGCCCCAGCATTTC. This encodes CAWSYGGNQPQHF. The gene calls are TRBV30 and TRBJ1-5; possibly TRBD1 for D (6 bases). CDR1 is GTSNPN and CDR2 is SVGIG in the germline V gene (reference sequence). The CDR3 sequence is 13 residues long.

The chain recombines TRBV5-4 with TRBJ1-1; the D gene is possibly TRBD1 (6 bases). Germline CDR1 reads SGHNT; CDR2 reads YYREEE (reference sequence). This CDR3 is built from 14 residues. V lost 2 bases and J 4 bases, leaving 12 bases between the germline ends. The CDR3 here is CASSFTGISTEAFF. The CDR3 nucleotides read TGTGCCAGCAGCTTTACAGGGATAAGCACTGAAGCTTTCTTT.

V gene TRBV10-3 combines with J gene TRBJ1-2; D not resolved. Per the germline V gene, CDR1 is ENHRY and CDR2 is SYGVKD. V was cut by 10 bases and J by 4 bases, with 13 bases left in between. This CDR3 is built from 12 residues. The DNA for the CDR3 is TGTGCCACCTTTCGCGACCTCTATGGCTACACCTTC. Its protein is CATFRDLYGYTF.

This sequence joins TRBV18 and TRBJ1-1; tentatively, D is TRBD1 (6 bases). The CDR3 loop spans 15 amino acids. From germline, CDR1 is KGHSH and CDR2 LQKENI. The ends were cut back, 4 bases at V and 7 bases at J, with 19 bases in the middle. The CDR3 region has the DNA TGTGCCAGCTCACTCTTACAGGGAAAGGGAGGTGAAGCTTTCTTT. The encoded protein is CASSLLQGKGGEAFF.

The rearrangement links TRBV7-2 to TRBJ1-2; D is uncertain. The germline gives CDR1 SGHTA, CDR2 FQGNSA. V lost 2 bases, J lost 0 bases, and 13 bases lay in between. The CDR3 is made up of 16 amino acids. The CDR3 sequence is CASSLQPGSTNYGYTF. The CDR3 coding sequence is TGTGCCAGCAGCTTACAACCAGGCTCCACTAACTATGGCTACACCTTC.

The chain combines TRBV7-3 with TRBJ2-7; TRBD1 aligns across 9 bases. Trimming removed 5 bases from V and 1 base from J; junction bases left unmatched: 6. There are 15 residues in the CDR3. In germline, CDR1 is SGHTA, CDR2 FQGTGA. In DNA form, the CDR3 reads TGTGCCAGCAGCCCACAGGGGGCACAATCCTACGAGCAGTACTTC. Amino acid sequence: CASSPQGAQSYEQYF.